The source of this TCR beta chain is a study of OX40 agonist ivuxolimab in advanced cancers. Using immunoSEQ multiplex PCR, the repertoire was profiled, and TCRdb retains in-frame clones only, with some absent. The sample shows about 77,000 clones, 80% to 90% of them seen only once. Between the trimmed V and J ends, which lost 1 base and 9 bases, there was a span of 13 bases. CDR3 length: 13 amino acids. Germline lookup yields CDR1 SGHAT and CDR2 FQNNGV. The origin of this receptor is an adult with an advanced solid tumor such as melanoma, head and neck, liver or kidney cancer. Here the sequenced sample was CD4+ or CD8+ T cells sorted from blood, taken in a trial of the OX40 agonist ivuxolimab. The genes are TRBV11-2 and TRBJ2-7, with D unclear. This CDR3 reads CASSLGQTTGQYF. The CDR3 DNA reads as TGTGCCAGCAGCTTAGGGCAGACCACCGGGCAGTACTTC.